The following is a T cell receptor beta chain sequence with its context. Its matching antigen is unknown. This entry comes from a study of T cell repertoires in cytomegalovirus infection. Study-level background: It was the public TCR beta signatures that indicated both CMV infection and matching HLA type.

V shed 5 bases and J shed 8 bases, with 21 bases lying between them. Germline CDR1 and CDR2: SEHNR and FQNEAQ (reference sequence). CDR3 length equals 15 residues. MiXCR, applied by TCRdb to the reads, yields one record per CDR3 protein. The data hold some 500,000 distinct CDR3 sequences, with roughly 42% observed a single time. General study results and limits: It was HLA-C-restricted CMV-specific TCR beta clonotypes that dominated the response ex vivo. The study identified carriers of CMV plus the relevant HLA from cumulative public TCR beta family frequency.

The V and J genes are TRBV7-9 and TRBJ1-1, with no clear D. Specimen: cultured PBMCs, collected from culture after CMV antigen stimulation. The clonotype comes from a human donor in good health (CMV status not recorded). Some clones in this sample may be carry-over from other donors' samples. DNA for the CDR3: TGTGCCAGCAGCCCGCCGCCCCATGGAGGGAGGGAAGCTTTCTTT. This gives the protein CASSPPPHGGREAFF. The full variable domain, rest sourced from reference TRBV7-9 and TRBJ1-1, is DTGVSQNPRHKITKRGQNVTFRCDPISEHNRLYWYRQTLGQGPEFLTYFQNEAQLEKSRLLSDRFSAERPKGSFSTLEIQRTEQGDSAMYLCASSPPPHGGREAFFGQGTRLTVV.